The entry below describes one TCR beta chain. Random hexamers were used to reverse transcribe the RNA input (about 0.45 to 1 ug). One entry per CDR3 protein, called by TCRdb with MiXCR from the immunoSEQ multiplex PCR reads. The sample lists about 190,000 distinct CDR3 sequences; more than 85% were seen once. The data originate from a study of CD8 T cells in Susac syndrome. Overall study context: Blood was drawn from Susac syndrome patients while they were therapy-naive, on corticosteroids, or on intravenous immunoglobulin alone.

Recently defined diagnostic criteria classed the Susac syndrome patients as definite or probable. Input material: CD4+ T cells from PBMCs. The clonotype was recovered from a human donor with Susac syndrome.

CDR3 loop: CASSEFKWNSGNTIYF. CDR3 in DNA: TGTGCCAGCAGTGAATTTAAGTGGAACTCTGGAAACACCATATATTTT. The rearrangement joins TRBV25-1 to TRBJ1-3; unclear D gene. Trimming left V 1 base short and J 0 bases short, with 10 bases between. Germline assignment: CDR1 MGHDK and CDR2 SYGVNS. The CDR3 totals 16 residues. Full variable domain (remainder filled in from reference TRBV25-1 and TRBJ1-3): EADIYQTPRYLVIGTGKKITLECSQTMGHDKMYWYQQDPGMELHLIHYSYGVNSTEKGDLSSESTVSRIRTEHFPLTLESARPSHTSQYLCASSEFKWNSGNTIYFGEGSWLTVV.